This T cell receptor (beta chain) emerged from a study of molecular identifiers for immune sequencing clone quantification. A single record per CDR3 protein comes from TCRdb applying MiXCR to the PCR reads. Of approximately 93,000 distinct CDR3 sequences in the sample, roughly 25% are singletons; the top ten hold around 0.77%. Germline lookup yields CDR1 MNHEY and CDR2 SVGEGT. V dropped 0 bases and J dropped 6 bases, with 11 bases sitting between them. This CDR3 has 15 amino acids. Study results and caveats: Barcode-sharing identical TCR molecules could underestimate highly expanded clone sizes.

Worth noting for this clonotype: Antigen unknown.

The rearrangement links TRBV6-2 or TRBV6-3 to TRBJ2-2; D remains ambiguous. Sequenced: naive CD8+ T cells from blood, with Jurkat cell RNA spiked in. Subset described: FACS-sorted CD8+CD4-CCR7+CD45RA+ naive T cells. The receptor was isolated from a human donor in good health. Some libraries in this study had Jurkat cell RNA spiked in. CDR3 sequence: CASSYSSSDPGELFF. The CDR3 DNA reads as TGTGCCAGCAGTTACTCCAGCTCCGACCCCGGGGAGCTGTTTTTT.